These T cell receptor beta chains were read from a single sample in a study of T cells after yellow fever vaccination. MiXCR was run by TCRdb on the 5' RACE reads, yielding one entry per CDR3 protein. Counted here are a few hundred thousand distinct CDR3 sequences, roughly 7.2% occurring once; the ten biggest clones make up approximately 0.87%. The input for sequencing was CD4+ T cells sorted from PBMCs, taken 15 days after the yellow fever booster vaccination. The receptor set was obtained from a man aged 25 to 40 who received the YFV17D yellow fever vaccine. Each CDR3 is given with its conserved first and last residue. Each record gives: D gene, J gene, clone size, V gene, CDR3 DNA, CDR3 protein. A D gene is named only where the DNA matches it firmly. Size is omitted from some rows. Given values are once, few, many or a class for expanded clones.

>NA|TRBJ1-3|NA|TRBV9
TGTGCCAGCAGCTCTACGGGTAGCTCTGGAAACACCATATATTTT
CASSSTGSSGNTIYF
>NA|TRBJ2-7|few|TRBV7-6
TGTGCCAGCGGTCAGGGAAGGGAGCAGTACTTC
CASGQGREQYF
>NA|TRBJ1-6|few|TRBV20-1
TGCAGTGCCGCCAACGTCCTCAAGAACTATTCACCCCTCCACTTT
CSAANVLKNYSPLHF
>TRBD2|TRBJ2-3|NA|TRBV20-1
TGCAGTGCTAGAGCCTTGGGGGGGTTAAGGGAGAAGAGCACAGATACGCAGTATTTT
CSARALGGLREKSTDTQYF
>NA|TRBJ2-2|few|TRBV9
TGTGCCAGCACGAGGAACAGGCAGAACACCGGGGAGCTGTTTTTT
CASTRNRQNTGELFF
>NA|TRBJ2-3|few|TRBV29-1
TGCAGCGCCTCAGCGGGCACAGATACGCAGTATTTT
CSASAGTDTQYF
>NA|TRBJ2-1|many|TRBV5-1
TGCGCCAGCACCGGTAAGGACTCCTACAATGAGCAGTTCTTC
CASTGKDSYNEQFF
>NA|TRBJ2-1|few|TRBV4-3
TGCGCCAGCAGCCAGACCTCGGTTGAGAATGAGCAGTTCTTC
CASSQTSVENEQFF
>NA|TRBJ2-7|few|TRBV11-2
TGTGCCAGCAGCTTGAAGCGGTGGGACACCTACTACGAGCAGTACTTC
CASSLKRWDTYYEQYF
>NA|TRBJ2-1|many|TRBV6-2/TRBV6-3
TGTGCCAGCAGGGGCAGGACCTACAATGAGCAGTTCTTC
CASRGRTYNEQFF
>NA|TRBJ2-5|many|TRBV7-2
TGTGCCAGCAGGGTTCAGGGGGAGACCCAGTACTTC
CASRVQGETQYF
>TRBD2|TRBJ2-1|many|TRBV6-1
TGTGCCAGCACGTCGACTAGCGGGAACAATGAGCAGTTCTTC
CASTSTSGNNEQFF
>TRBD2|TRBJ2-7|few|TRBV7-8
TGTGCCAGCAGCTTACCTTACTCTCGCACTAGCGGGTGGCAGTACTTC
CASSLPYSRTSGWQYF
>TRBD2|TRBJ2-7|many|TRBV12-3/TRBV12-4
TGTGCCAGCAGCCGAAGACTAGCGGGAAGGTTTAGAGCCTACGAGCAGTACTTC
CASSRRLAGRFRAYEQYF
>TRBD2|TRBJ2-2|few|TRBV27
TGTGCCAGCAGCTGGGGACTAGCGGGTTTGGCTGCCGGGGAGCTGTTTTTT
CASSWGLAGLAAGELFF
>NA|TRBJ2-5|few|TRBV6-1
TGTGCCAGTGAAACGGAGGGCTTAGGGACCCAGTACTTC
CASETEGLGTQYF
>TRBD2|TRBJ2-5|many|TRBV9
TGTGCCAGCAGCGTAGCGGGAGGCCCGGTGGAGACCCAGTACTTC
CASSVAGGPVETQYF
>NA|TRBJ1-1|many|TRBV12-3/TRBV12-4
TGTGCCAGCAGGCTCCCCGGGACGGTGAACACTGAAGCTTTCTTT
CASRLPGTVNTEAFF
>TRBD1|TRBJ1-1|NA|TRBV6-1
TGTGCCAGCAGTAGCATTGGACAGGTGAACACTGAAGCTTTCTTT
CASSSIGQVNTEAFF
>NA|TRBJ1-1|NA|TRBV5-1
TGCGCCAGCAGCTTGGCCCGCAGGGGGAACACTGAAGCTTTCTTT
CASSLARRGNTEAFF
>NA|TRBJ2-5|NA|TRBV7-6
TGTGCCAACAGCTTAGCAGAGACCCAGTACTTC
CANSLAETQYF
>TRBD2|TRBJ2-7|few|TRBV6-1
TGTGCCAGCAGCCTCAGGGAGGGGACCTACGAGCAGTACTTC
CASSLREGTYEQYF
>TRBD1|TRBJ2-6|NA|TRBV27
TGTGCCAGCAGTTTATCGGGCAGGACAGGGTCTGGGGCCAACGTCCTGACTTTC
CASSLSGRTGSGANVLTF
>NA|TRBJ2-3|NA|TRBV7-2
TGTGCCAGCAGCTTAGGTGTGACCGGGGCGTCGGATACGCAGTATTTT
CASSLGVTGASDTQYF
>NA|TRBJ1-1|many|TRBV7-9
TGTGCCAGCAGCCCCCAAGGGGGGAACACTGAAGCTTTCTTT
CASSPQGGNTEAFF
>TRBD2|TRBJ2-3|few|TRBV28
TGTGCCAGCAGTCCGGATAGCGGGATGACAGATACGCAGTATTTT
CASSPDSGMTDTQYF
>TRBD2|TRBJ2-7|NA|TRBV3-1
TGTGCCAGCAGCAATAGACTAGCCGGGGAGCAGTACTTC
CASSNRLAGEQYF
>NA|TRBJ1-2|NA|TRBV6-1
TGTGCCAGCAGTGAATTTTCAGGGGCTACTAACTATGGCTACACCTTC
CASSEFSGATNYGYTF
>NA|TRBJ2-3|many|TRBV7-9
TGTGCCAGCAGCTTATACGGACAGACCACAGATACGCAGTATTTT
CASSLYGQTTDTQYF
>TRBD1|TRBJ2-5|NA|TRBV19
TGTGCCAGTAGTGTCCCCCGACAGGGCGCCGAGACCCAGTACTTC
CASSVPRQGAETQYF
>NA|TRBJ1-2|NA|TRBV7-9
TGTGCCAGCATTAGGGCAGCCTCTACCTATGGCTACACCTTC
CASIRAASTYGYTF
>NA|TRBJ2-7|NA|TRBV5-4
TGTGCCAGCAGCTTGAGGACAGTTCCCTACGAGCAGTACTTC
CASSLRTVPYEQYF
>NA|TRBJ2-5|NA|TRBV6-1
TGTGCCAGCAGCATCGCCCTAAGGGGGGAGACCCAGTACTTC
CASSIALRGETQYF
>NA|TRBJ2-3|many|TRBV19
TGTGCCAGTAGGCAGAGCACAGATACGCAGTATTTT
CASRQSTDTQYF
>NA|TRBJ2-7|many|TRBV7-2
TGTGCCAGCAGCCCCAGAACGGGGAACTACGAGCAGTACTTC
CASSPRTGNYEQYF
>NA|TRBJ1-1|NA|TRBV25-1
TGTGCCAGCTCGTGGAACACTGAAGCTTTCTTT
CASSWNTEAFF
>NA|TRBJ2-7|few|TRBV12-3/TRBV12-4
TGTGCCAGCAGTTTTCGGGGGGACAGGAGCTCCTACGAGCAGTACTTC
CASSFRGDRSSYEQYF
>NA|TRBJ2-5|many|TRBV5-1
TGCGCCAGCAGCACTGGTGGAGGGCAAGAGACCCAGTACTTC
CASSTGGGQETQYF
>NA|TRBJ2-7|NA|TRBV5-1
TGCGCCAGCAGCTTGCTTGCGTCGAGCTCCTACGAGCAGTACTTC
CASSLLASSSYEQYF
>NA|TRBJ2-2|NA|TRBV24-1
TGTGCCACCAGTGGATCCGGGGAGCTGTTTTTT
CATSGSGELFF
>NA|TRBJ2-3|NA|TRBV4-3
TGCGCCAGCAGCCAAGTTGGAGGAGGGTCCACAGATACGCAGTATTTT
CASSQVGGGSTDTQYF
>TRBD2|TRBJ2-1|NA|TRBV28
TGTGCCAGCAGCCCCAAGCGGACTAGCAGTTATGAGCAGTTCTTC
CASSPKRTSSYEQFF
>TRBD2|TRBJ2-6|few|TRBV5-5
TGTGCCAGCAGCTTGGAGGGAGGGGCTGGGGCCAACGTCCTGACTTTC
CASSLEGGAGANVLTF
>NA|TRBJ2-6|NA|TRBV9
TGTGCCAGCAGCCCCAGGACGGGGACTGGGGCCAACGTCCTGACTTTC
CASSPRTGTGANVLTF
>TRBD1|TRBJ1-6|few|TRBV27
TGTGCCAGCAGCATAATACAGGGGCTTAATTCACCCCTCCACTTT
CASSIIQGLNSPLHF
>NA|TRBJ2-7|once|TRBV3-1
TGTGCCACCTGCCCCTACATCTTACAGGGAGTCGAGCAGTACTTC
CATCPYILQGVEQYF
>NA|TRBJ1-5|NA|TRBV12-3/TRBV12-4
TGTGCCAGCAGTTTTGTTGGGGGTGGTCAGCCCCAGCATTTT
CASSFVGGGQPQHF
>NA|TRBJ1-2|NA|TRBV7-2
TGTGCCAGCAGCTCCGGACAGATTCACTATGGCTACACCTTC
CASSSGQIHYGYTF
>NA|TRBJ2-7|NA|TRBV27
TGTGCCAGCAGTTTAGTCAGGGGTAGCTCCTACGAGCAGTACTTC
CASSLVRGSSYEQYF
>TRBD2|TRBJ2-3|few|TRBV7-2
TGTGCCAGCAGCTCCCGACTAGCGGGAGGGGTCACAGATACGCAGTATTTT
CASSSRLAGGVTDTQYF
>NA|TRBJ2-3|few|TRBV2
TGTGCCAGCAGGCCCCCTGGCAGGAGAGATACGCAGTATTTT
CASRPPGRRDTQYF
>NA|TRBJ2-1|NA|TRBV12-3/TRBV12-4
TGTGCCAGCAGTTGGTTGAAGACGGCCGCCTACAATGAGCAGTTCTTC
CASSWLKTAAYNEQFF
>TRBD1|TRBJ2-3|NA|TRBV29-1
TGCAGCGTTGCTGACAGGGTGGGCACAGATACGCAGTATTTT
CSVADRVGTDTQYF
>NA|TRBJ2-1|many|TRBV18
TGTGCCAGCTCACCACCGTTGACACTTAACAATGAGCAGTTCTTC
CASSPPLTLNNEQFF
>NA|TRBJ1-5|once|TRBV19
TGTGCCAGTACCCCGACAGGCTTCGGTCTGCCCCAGCATTTT
CASTPTGFGLPQHF
>TRBD1|TRBJ2-7|few|TRBV19
TGTGCCAGTAGTATAGATTGGGACAGAAAGCAGTACTTC
CASSIDWDRKQYF
>TRBD2|TRBJ2-7|NA|TRBV20-1
TGCAGTGCCAGCGAAGGGGACTACGAGCTGTACTTC
CSASEGDYELYF
>NA|TRBJ2-7|NA|TRBV4-3
TGCGCCAGCAGCCAAGAACTGCCGGCCTTCGAGCAGTACTTC
CASSQELPAFEQYF
>TRBD2|TRBJ2-3|NA|TRBV10-1
TGCGCCAGCAATCAAGGAGCGGGAGAGGGCTGGGCCGATACGCGGTATTTT
CASNQGAGEGWADTRYF
>NA|TRBJ2-2|NA|TRBV6-1
TGTGCCAGCAGTGTTGGGAAGAACACCGGGGAGCTGTTTTTT
CASSVGKNTGELFF